Listed below are T cell receptor beta chains from one sample, sequenced in a study of shared T cell receptors in the human thymus. Repertoires were generated with immunoSEQ multiplex PCR, while TCRdb's copy carries only in-frame clones and drops some. The table records hundreds of thousands of clones, 85% to 90% of them present only once. These data are also associated with another study on human thymus T cells.

Sequencing was carried out using thymocytes. These TCRs come from a boy under two years old with a congenital heart defect. Each CDR3 is given with its conserved first and last residue. The D gene is left open where the match is weak. Some rows have no size entry. The others give once, few or many, or a class for an expanded clone.

TRBV6-5	15	TRBD1	TRBJ1-3	NA	CASSSTGPSGNTIYF	TGTGCCAGCAGTTCGACAGGGCCCTCTGGAAACACCATATATTTT
TRBV15	20	TRBD1	TRBJ2-1	NA	CATSRVIIRARDSSYNEQFF	TGTGCCACCAGCAGAGTTATCATCAGGGCCCGGGACAGCTCCTACAATGAGCAGTTCTTC
TRBV10-3	20	TRBD1	TRBJ1-5	NA	CAISEPFEGQGPYSNQPQHF	TGTGCCATCAGTGAGCCTTTCGAAGGACAGGGGCCTTATAGCAATCAGCCCCAGCATTTT
TRBV7-2	15	NA	TRBJ2-2	once	CASTPGRGDTGELFF	TGTGCCAGCACCCCCGGCAGGGGGGACACCGGGGAGCTGTTTTTT
TRBV7-9	14	NA	TRBJ2-5	NA	CASSLEEVRETQYF	TGTGCCAGCAGCTTAGAGGAGGTTCGAGAGACCCAGTACTTC
TRBV5-6	12	TRBD2	TRBJ2-5	NA	CASSSGGETQYF	TGTGCCAGCAGCTCGGGGGGGGAGACCCAGTACTTC
TRBV28	18	TRBD1	TRBJ2-7	NA	CATVQGPSTGTAFYEQYF	TGTGCCACCGTACAGGGACCATCGACCGGGACAGCGTTCTACGAGCAGTACTTC
TRBV19	17	TRBD1	TRBJ1-5	NA	CASSILQGAISNQPQHF	TGTGCCAGTAGTATCCTGCAGGGGGCGATCAGCAATCAGCCCCAGCATTTT
TRBV1	16	NA	TRBJ2-7	NA	CTSSQVGSGNVWEQYF	NA
TRBV7-2	16	NA	TRBJ2-3	NA	CASSLVPQRMTDTQYF	TGTGCCAGCAGCTTAGTCCCCCAGCGGATGACAGATACGCAGTATTTT
TRBV2	12	NA	TRBJ2-1	NA	CASRGWANEQFF	TGTGCCAGCCGCGGGTGGGCCAATGAGCAGTTCTTC
TRBV5-1	17	TRBD2	TRBJ2-3	NA	CASSSQGSSGSTDTQYF	TGCGCCAGCAGTTCGCAAGGGTCTAGCGGTAGCACAGATACGCAGTATTTT
TRBV5-1	17	TRBD2	TRBJ2-5	NA	CASRWTSGPWYQETQYF	TGCGCCAGCAGGTGGACTAGCGGGCCTTGGTACCAAGAGACCCAGTACTTC
TRBV6-1	16	NA	TRBJ2-2	NA	CASSEEGRANTGELFF	TGTGCCAGCAGTGAAGAGGGCAGGGCGAACACCGGGGAGCTGTTTTTT
TRBV29-1	14	TRBD1	TRBJ1-1	once	CSERTGMMNTEAFF	TGCAGCGAACGGACAGGGATGATGAACACTGAAGCTTTCTTT
TRBV12-5	13	NA	TRBJ2-7	NA	CASGLGPTYEQYF	TGTGCTAGTGGTTTGGGGCCGACCTACGAGCAGTACTTC
TRBV4-3	14	TRBD1	TRBJ2-3	NA	CASSNRDRLDTQYF	TGCGCCAGCAGTAACCGGGACAGGCTTGATACGCAGTATTTT
TRBV18	12	NA	TRBJ1-1	few	CASSQQNTEAFF	TGTGCCAGCTCACAGCAGAACACTGAAGCTTTCTTT
TRBV4-3	17	TRBD2	TRBJ2-7	NA	CASSQETSGTRSYEQYF	TGCGCCAGCAGCCAAGAGACTAGCGGGACCCGCTCCTACGAGCAGTACTTC
TRBV28	18	TRBD1	TRBJ2-7	once	CASSFRPLFQTGGYEQYF	TGTGCCAGCAGTTTCCGCCCCCTATTTCAGACAGGGGGCTACGAGCAGTACTTC
TRBV12-5	12	TRBD2	TRBJ2-5	NA	CASGPGGETQYF	TGTGCTAGTGGTCCGGGGGGGGAGACCCAGTACTTC
TRBV28	16	TRBD2	TRBJ2-4	NA	CASSSGRERSKNIQYF	TGTGCCAGCAGTTCTGGGCGGGAGAGGAGCAAAAACATTCAGTACTTC
TRBV6-1	13	NA	TRBJ1-1	once	CASSRGGDTEAFF	TGTGCCAGCAGTCGGGGAGGGGACACTGAAGCTTTCTTT
TRBV5-1	16	TRBD2	TRBJ2-1	NA	CASSDLAGDLHNEQFF	TGCGCCAGCAGCGACTTAGCGGGGGACCTCCACAATGAGCAGTTCTTC
TRBV29-1	19	TRBD2	TRBJ2-7	NA	CSVALALTSGLTNPYEQYF	TGCAGCGTTGCCCTCGCCTTGACTAGCGGGCTAACCAATCCCTACGAGCAGTACTTC
TRBV10-3	14	TRBD1	TRBJ2-3	NA	CAISLGQNTDTQYF	TGTGCCATCTCCTTGGGACAGAACACAGATACGCAGTATTTT
TRBV4-3	18	TRBD2	TRBJ2-3	once	CASSQDFGTSGPTDTQYF	TGCGCCAGCAGCCAAGATTTCGGAACTAGCGGCCCCACAGATACGCAGTATTTT
TRBV28	15	TRBD1	TRBJ1-2	NA	CASQSAGGRYYGYTF	TGTGCCAGCCAATCGGCAGGGGGGAGGTACTATGGCTACACCTTC
TRBV25-1	13	NA	TRBJ2-7	NA	CASSAHWGHEQYF	TGTGCCAGCAGTGCACATTGGGGCCACGAGCAGTACTTC
TRBV5-7	12	NA	TRBJ1-6	NA	CARGRGGSPLHF	TGTGCCAGGGGGCGCGGTGGTTCACCCCTCCACTTT
TRBV7-8	16	TRBD2	TRBJ2-7	NA	CASSFLQLARSYEQYF	TGTGCCAGCAGCTTTCTACAACTAGCGCGATCCTACGAGCAGTACTTC
TRBV29-1	13	TRBD2	TRBJ2-1	NA	CSVEQCGSGEQFF	TGCAGCGTTGAACAGTGCGGGAGCGGTGAGCAGTTCTTC
TRBV13	21	TRBD2	TRBJ2-5	NA	CASSLLPREGHLSQGQETQYF	TGTGCCAGCAGCTTACTCCCCCGGGAGGGGCACCTTAGCCAGGGCCAAGAGACCCAGTACTTC
TRBV7-8	15	TRBD1	TRBJ1-2	NA	CASSLAAGGSYGYTF	TGTGCCAGCAGCTTAGCTGCAGGGGGTAGCTATGGCTACACCTTC
TRBV5-4	15	TRBD2	TRBJ2-5	NA	CASSSEREPFKTQYF	TGTGCCAGCAGCTCAGAGCGGGAGCCATTCAAGACCCAGTACTTC
TRBV4-3	17	NA	TRBJ1-2	NA	CASSQDFLGGKSYGYTF	TGCGCCAGCAGCCAAGATTTTTTGGGGGGGAAGAGCTATGGCTACACCTTC
TRBV11-3	16	NA	TRBJ2-2	NA	CASSPGGGLWTGELFF	TGTGCCAGCAGTCCGGGAGGGGGCCTATGGACCGGGGAGCTGTTTTTT